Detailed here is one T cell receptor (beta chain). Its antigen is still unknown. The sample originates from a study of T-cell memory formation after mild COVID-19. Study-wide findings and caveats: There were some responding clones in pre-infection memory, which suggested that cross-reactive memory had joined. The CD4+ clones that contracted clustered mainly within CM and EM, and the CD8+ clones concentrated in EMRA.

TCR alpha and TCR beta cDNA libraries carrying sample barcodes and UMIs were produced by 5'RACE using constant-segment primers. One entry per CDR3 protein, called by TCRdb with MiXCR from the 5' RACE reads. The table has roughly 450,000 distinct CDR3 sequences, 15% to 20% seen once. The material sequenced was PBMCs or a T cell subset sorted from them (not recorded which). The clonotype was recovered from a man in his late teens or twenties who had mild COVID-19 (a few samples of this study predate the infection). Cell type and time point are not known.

In nucleotides, the CDR3 is TGTGCCAGCAGTTTTGCGGGGGCTGGTCAGCCCCAGCATTTT. Protein sequence: CASSFAGAGQPQHF. The chain uses TRBV12-3 or TRBV12-4 and TRBJ1-5; D perhaps matches TRBD1 (6 bases). This CDR3 contains 14 residues. The V gene lost 3 bases and the J gene lost 6 bases, with 12 bases spanning the gap.